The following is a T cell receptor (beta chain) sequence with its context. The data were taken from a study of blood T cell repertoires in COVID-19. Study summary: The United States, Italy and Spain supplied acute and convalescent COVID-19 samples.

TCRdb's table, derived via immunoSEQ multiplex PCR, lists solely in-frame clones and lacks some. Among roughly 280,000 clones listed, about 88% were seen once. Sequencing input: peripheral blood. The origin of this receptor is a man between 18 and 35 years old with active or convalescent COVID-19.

CDR3 DNA: TGTGCCAGCAGTTCCGGGTCTGGCTACACCTTC. It is translated as CASSSGSGYTF. This rearrangement joins TRBV6-2 or TRBV6-3 to TRBJ1-2; no reliable D call. V lost 4 bases and J 7 bases, leaving 7 bases between the germline ends. Germline-derived CDR1 and CDR2 are MNHEY and SVGEGT. CDR3 length: 11 amino acids.